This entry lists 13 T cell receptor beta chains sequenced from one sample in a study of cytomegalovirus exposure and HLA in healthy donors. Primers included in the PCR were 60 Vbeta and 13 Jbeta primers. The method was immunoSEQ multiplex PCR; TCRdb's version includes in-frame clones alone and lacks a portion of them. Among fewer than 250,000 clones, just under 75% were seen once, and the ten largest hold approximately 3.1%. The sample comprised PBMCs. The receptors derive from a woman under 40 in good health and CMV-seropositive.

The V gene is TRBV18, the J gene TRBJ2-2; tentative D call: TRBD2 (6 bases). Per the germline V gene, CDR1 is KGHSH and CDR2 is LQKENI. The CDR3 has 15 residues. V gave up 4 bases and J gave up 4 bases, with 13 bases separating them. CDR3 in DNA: TGTGCCAGCTCACGATTCCGGGAGATCACCGGGGAGCTGTTTTTT. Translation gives CASSRFREITGELFF.

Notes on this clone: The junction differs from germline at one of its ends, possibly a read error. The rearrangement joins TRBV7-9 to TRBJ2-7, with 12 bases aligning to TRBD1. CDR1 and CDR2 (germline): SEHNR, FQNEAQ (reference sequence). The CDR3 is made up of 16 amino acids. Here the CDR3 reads CSSSRGTGGIFYEQYF. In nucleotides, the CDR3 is TGTTCCAGCAGCCGGGGGACAGGGGGCATTTTCTACGAGCAGTACTTC.

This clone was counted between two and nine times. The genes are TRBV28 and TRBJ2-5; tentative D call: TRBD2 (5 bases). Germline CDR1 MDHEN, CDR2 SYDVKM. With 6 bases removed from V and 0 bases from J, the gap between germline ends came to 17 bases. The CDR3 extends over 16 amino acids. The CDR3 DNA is TGTGCCAGCAGGTCGAGAGGGCGAGGGTACCAAGAGACCCAGTACTTC. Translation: CASRSRGRGYQETQYF.

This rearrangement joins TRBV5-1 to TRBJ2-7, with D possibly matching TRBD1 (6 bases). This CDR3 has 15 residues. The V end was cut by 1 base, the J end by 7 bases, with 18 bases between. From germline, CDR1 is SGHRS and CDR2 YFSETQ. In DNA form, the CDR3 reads TGCGCCAGCAGCTTGTTTACAGGGAGAAAAGGGGAGCAGTACTTC. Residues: CASSLFTGRKGEQYF.

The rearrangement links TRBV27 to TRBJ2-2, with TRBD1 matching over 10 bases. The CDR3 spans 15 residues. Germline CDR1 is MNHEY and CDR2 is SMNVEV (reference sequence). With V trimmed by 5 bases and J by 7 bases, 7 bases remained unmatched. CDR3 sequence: CASSPGTGVNGELFF. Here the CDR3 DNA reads TGTGCCAGCAGTCCGGGGACAGGGGTTAACGGGGAGCTGTTTTTT.

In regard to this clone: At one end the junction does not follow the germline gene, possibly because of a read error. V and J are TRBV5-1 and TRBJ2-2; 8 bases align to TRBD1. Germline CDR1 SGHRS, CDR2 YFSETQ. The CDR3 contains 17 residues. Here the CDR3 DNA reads TGCGCCAGCAGCTTCGACAGGGGAGGTCCTGACACCGGGGAGCCGTTTTTT. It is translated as CASSFDRGGPDTGEPFF.

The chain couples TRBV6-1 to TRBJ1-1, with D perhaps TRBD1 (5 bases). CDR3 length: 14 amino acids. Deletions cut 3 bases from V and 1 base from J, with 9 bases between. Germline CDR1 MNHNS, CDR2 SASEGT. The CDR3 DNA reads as TGTGCCAGCAGTGAGGGACTCCAGAACACTGAAGCTTTCTTT. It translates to CASSEGLQNTEAFF.

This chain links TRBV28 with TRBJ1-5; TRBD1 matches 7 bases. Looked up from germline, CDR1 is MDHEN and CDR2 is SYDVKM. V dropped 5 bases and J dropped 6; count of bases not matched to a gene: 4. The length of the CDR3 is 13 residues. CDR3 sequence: CASSVTGSQPQHF. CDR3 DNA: TGTGCCAGCAGTGTGACAGGGTCTCAGCCCCAGCATTTT. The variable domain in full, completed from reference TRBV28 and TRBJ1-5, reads DVKVTQSSRYLVKRTGEKVFLECVQDMDHENMFWYRQDPGLGLRLIYFSYDVKMKEKGDIPEGYSVSREKKERFSLILESASTNQTSMYLCASSVTGSQPQHFGDGTRLSIL.

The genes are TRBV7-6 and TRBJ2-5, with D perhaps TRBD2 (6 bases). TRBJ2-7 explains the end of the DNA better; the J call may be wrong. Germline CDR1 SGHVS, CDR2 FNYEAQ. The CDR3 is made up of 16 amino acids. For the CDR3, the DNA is TGTGCCAGCAGCTTAGGTCTGGGGACTGCCTATTACGAGCAGTACTTC. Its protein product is CASSLGLGTAYYEQYF.

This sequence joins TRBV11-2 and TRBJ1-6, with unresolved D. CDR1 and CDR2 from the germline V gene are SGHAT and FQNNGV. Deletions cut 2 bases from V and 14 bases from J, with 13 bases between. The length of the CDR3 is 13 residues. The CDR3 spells CASSLIWVGTLHF. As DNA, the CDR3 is TGTGCCAGCAGCTTAATTTGGGTCGGGACCCTCCACTTT.

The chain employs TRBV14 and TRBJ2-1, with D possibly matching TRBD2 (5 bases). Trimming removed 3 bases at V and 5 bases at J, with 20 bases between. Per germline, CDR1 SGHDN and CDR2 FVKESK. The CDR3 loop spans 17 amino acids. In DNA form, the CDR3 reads TGTGCCAGCAGCCAGACCCAGGCTAGCCTACTCCACAATGAGCAGTTCTTC. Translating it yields CASSQTQASLLHNEQFF.

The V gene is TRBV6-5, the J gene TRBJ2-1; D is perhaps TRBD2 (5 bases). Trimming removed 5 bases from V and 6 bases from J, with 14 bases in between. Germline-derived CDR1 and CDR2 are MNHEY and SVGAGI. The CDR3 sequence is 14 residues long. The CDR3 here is CASSGVRGGNEQFF. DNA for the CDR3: TGTGCCAGCAGTGGGGTACGAGGAGGCAATGAGCAGTTCTTC.

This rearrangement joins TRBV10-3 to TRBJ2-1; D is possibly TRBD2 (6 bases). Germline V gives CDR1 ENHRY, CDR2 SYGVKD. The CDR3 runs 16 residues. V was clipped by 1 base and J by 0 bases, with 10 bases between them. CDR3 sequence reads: CAISELAASSYNEQFF. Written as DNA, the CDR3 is TGTGCCATCAGTGAGTTAGCGGCCAGCTCCTACAATGAGCAGTTCTTC.